This TCR delta chain appears in the sequencing data of a study of delta chains in infants with herpesvirus infections (dated by TCRdb to 2021 to 2023). With regard to the full study: To characterize gammadelta T cell responses to primary cytomegalovirus (CMV) infection, researchers prospectively followed a birth cohort of Ugandan infants starting at birth. In infants who were infected with CMV after birth, the study searched for a public fetal Vdelta1/Vgamma8 gammadelta TCR clonotype. gammadelta TCRs were sequenced from PBMC of fewer than 20 CMV-infected infants (one congenitally infected) and under 10 CMV-uninfected infants with enough sample available. Infant blood samples were grouped into approximate age categories of 1.5, 4, 8 and 12 months. Belgian fetal and cord blood gammadelta TCR data that had been published previously were included solely for comparison and were not produced in this cohort. The paper's findings and limits, for the study overall: In CMV-uninfected infants, the public clonotype might still be present but below the detection limit. Within Vdelta1 cells, the frequency of the public clonotype appeared to be inversely correlated with age at infection and to decay rapidly, seemingly not persisting past roughly two months. The authors acknowledged a small sample size and a lack of race- or environment-matched controls, because almost all Ugandans acquire CMV before adulthood. The public Vdelta1 clonotype was detected in 4 of 18 CMV-infected infants, namely three infected postnatally before 120 days of age and the congenitally infected infant. Detection of the public clonotype was limited to the first time point after infection, and the public clonotype was not found in uninfected infants or in infants infected after 120 days.

This clone is medium-sized (0.01 to 0.1%). Its antigen is not yet known. No much larger clonotype is one base removed from it; base qualities were not supplied. Infants were enrolled after their mothers, pregnant women receiving prenatal care in Kampala, Uganda, were recruited, and documentation of maternal HIV status was required. Families received weekly visits, and collection of infant clinical information, oral swabs and peripheral blood began at 6 weeks of age and continued every 4 months after that. Blood was drawn into heparin tubes, and PBMC were separated by Ficoll-Paque density gradient centrifugation and then cryopreserved. The protocol used for the library was RT-PCR. PBMC RNA was reverse transcribed with SuperScript II using gamma-chain- and delta-chain-specific primers to generate TCR cDNA. Purification of cDNA was performed with AMPure XP beads, after which the cDNA was amplified and indexed with Illumina adapters by means of the Nextera XT Index Kit. Sequencing of the gammadelta TCR libraries was done on an Illumina MiSeq using a V2 300-cycle kit. The published analysis was carried out like this. Using MiXCR v2.1.12, CDR3 sequences were assembled, and reads were mapped onto D, J and V genes obtained from GenBank. VDJtools v1.2.1 was used to analyze the repertoires of the CDR3 clonotypes. After TCRdb called clones again from the public reads with CATT, rows with identical DNA were merged. The V and J calls come from TCRdb's annotation, not from the publication. This sample has about 1,500 delta-chain clones in its table, and about 29% of those were observed once. Roughly 10% of the sample belongs to the ten largest clones.

From V the trimming removes 3 bases and from J it removes 0 bases, while the gene matches leave 12 bases of the junction unaccounted for. Reading from cysteine to phenylalanine, the CDR3 counts 18 amino acids. Just CDR3 DNA is preserved here, 54 bases in frame from base 1. Taken from the germline V gene, the CDR1 and CDR2 loops are TSWWSYY and QGS. The specimen comprised peripheral blood, sampled at time point 1 of longitudinal follow-up. The chain joins TRDV1 to TRDJ1, with 8 central nucleotides matching TRDD3. The receptor was derived from a human donor who was a Ugandan infant, either HIV-exposed or HIV-unexposed (not recorded which). The DNA sequence is as follows: TGTGCTCTTGGGGAGTGGCCCTACCTGGGGGACTACACCGATAAACTCATCTTT. This yields the protein CALGEWPYLGDYTDKLIF.